This is a list of T cell receptor beta chains from one sample in a study of blood T cell repertoires in COVID-19. Clones were sequenced by immunoSEQ multiplex PCR, and TCRdb holds only the in-frame ones, with some missing. The sample lists about 160,000 clones, over 70% seen once, with around 6% in the top ten. Specimen: PBMCs or T cells enriched from blood (not recorded which). Every receptor here comes from a woman between 40 and 55 years old with acute COVID-19. The CDR3 runs from the conserved cysteine through the conserved F or W. A D gene is named only where the DNA matches it firmly. A clone size is listed for some rows: how often the clone was seen (once, few, many), or a class if it is expanded.

clone_size j_call d_call v_call cdr3_aa cdr3_nt
. TRBJ2-3 . TRBV11-2 CASSSSSTDTQYF TGTGCCAGCAGCTCCTCTAGCACAGATACGCAGTATTTT
. TRBJ1-2 TRBD1 TRBV5-1 CASSLGQGNHGYTF TGCGCCAGCAGCTTGGGACAGGGGAACCATGGCTACACCTTC
. TRBJ2-1 TRBD2 TRBV4-1 CASSQGSPGLGYSYNEQFF TGCGCCAGCAGCCAAGGGTCCCCGGGACTAGGTTACTCCTACAATGAGCAGTTCTTC
once TRBJ2-5 . TRBV3-1/TRBV3-2 CASSHARGSQYF TGTGCCAGCAGCCATGCGAGGGGGTCCCAGTACTTC
. TRBJ1-1 TRBD1 TRBV2 CASTIQGAGTEAFF TGTGCCAGCACTATTCAGGGGGCTGGCACTGAAGCTTTCTTT
. TRBJ2-7 . TRBV2 CASSDLTSSYGLLYEQYF TGTGCCAGCAGTGATCTGACTTCATCTTACGGCTTACTCTACGAGCAGTACTTC
. TRBJ1-1 TRBD1 TRBV7-2 CASSFQGAHTEAFF TGTGCCAGCAGCTTTCAGGGGGCCCACACTGAAGCTTTCTTT
. TRBJ1-2 . TRBV5-1 CASSPGTASGNYGYTF TGCGCCAGCAGCCCAGGGACTGCTTCGGGTAACTATGGCTACACCTTC
few TRBJ2-3 TRBD2 TRBV11-2 CASSAGLAPTDTQYF TGTGCCAGCAGCGCTGGACTAGCCCCCACAGATACGCAGTATTTT
. TRBJ2-1 TRBD2 TRBV5-1 CASSLDSGRNNEQFF TGCGCCAGCAGCTTGGATAGCGGGAGGAACAATGAGCAGTTCTTC
. TRBJ2-7 . TRBV5-1 CASSNDPKRGSYEQYF TGCGCCAGCAGCAACGACCCGAAACGGGGGTCCTACGAGCAGTACTTC
. TRBJ2-3 TRBD2 TRBV5-1 CASSFSGGATDTQYF TGCGCCAGCAGCTTCTCGGGGGGTGCGACAGATACGCAGTATTTT
. TRBJ2-5 TRBD2 TRBV7-9 CASSPNSGGVETQYF TGTGCCAGCAGCCCTAATTCCGGGGGGGTGGAGACCCAGTACTTC
. TRBJ1-3 . TRBV19 CASSIEFWRDRAGNTIYF TGTGCCAGTAGTATAGAATTTTGGAGGGACCGCGCTGGAAACACCATATATTTT
once TRBJ1-1 . TRBV21-1 CASSKVGQPSEAFF TGTGCCAGCAGCAAAGTAGGACAGCCTTCTGAAGCTTTCTTT
. TRBJ2-3 TRBD2 TRBV24-1 CATSDFKREGADTQYF TGTGCCACCAGTGATTTCAAGCGGGAGGGCGCAGATACGCAGTATTTT
. TRBJ2-1 TRBD2 TRBV6-2/TRBV6-3 CASSYSTSGSNNEQFF TGTGCCAGCAGTTACTCGACTAGCGGGAGTAATAATGAGCAGTTCTTC
. TRBJ1-3 . TRBV5-6 CASSLAGGSGNTIYF TGTGCCAGCAGCTTGGCTGGGGGGTCTGGAAACACCATATATTTT
. TRBJ1-4 . TRBV15 CATSRGQTASNEKLFF TGTGCCACCAGCAGAGGCCAGACAGCCTCCAATGAAAAACTGTTTTTT
. TRBJ1-1 . TRBV4-2 CASSQEYLGATEAFF TGTGCCAGCAGCCAAGAGTACTTAGGGGCCACTGAAGCTTTCTTT
once TRBJ2-2 . TRBV24-1 CATYKNTGELFF TGTGCCACCTACAAGAACACCGGGGAGCTGTTTTTT
. TRBJ2-3 . TRBV19 CASSISPYSRERGPDTQYF TGTGCCAGTAGTATATCTCCTTATTCACGGGAGAGGGGCCCAGATACGCAGTATTTT
. TRBJ2-1 . TRBV3-1/TRBV3-2 CASSQGGSVQFF TGTGCCAGCAGCCAAGGGGGCTCTGTGCAGTTCTTC
. TRBJ2-3 TRBD2 TRBV14 CASSHLAGSDTQYF TGTGCCAGCAGCCATCTAGCGGGCTCAGATACGCAGTATTTT
. TRBJ2-5 . TRBV2 CASSGETSVQETQYF TGTGCCAGCAGTGGGGAGACTAGTGTCCAAGAGACCCAGTACTTC
. TRBJ2-2 TRBD2 TRBV7-8 CASSSSYLAGTGELFF TGTGCCAGCAGCTCGTCTTACCTAGCGGGAACCGGGGAGCTGTTTTTT
few TRBJ2-1 TRBD2 TRBV23-1 CASSPPEREGRNAYNEQFF TGCGCCAGCAGTCCTCCAGAGCGGGAGGGCCGTAACGCCTACAATGAGCAGTTCTTC
. TRBJ1-4 TRBD1 TRBV10-2 CASSELDRAEKLFF TGCGCCAGCAGTGAGCTTGACAGGGCAGAAAAACTGTTTTTT
. TRBJ1-1 . TRBV11-2 CASSLAVINTEAFF TGTGCCAGCAGCTTAGCGGTGATTAACACTGAAGCTTTCTTT
. TRBJ2-2 . TRBV11-2 CASSPGPGELFF TGTGCCAGCAGCCCTGGGCCCGGGGAGCTGTTTTTT
. TRBJ2-2 . TRBV19 CATAGTPNTGELFF TGTGCCACCGCCGGGACACCGAACACCGGGGAGCTGTTTTTT
. TRBJ2-1 TRBD2 TRBV7-8 CASSFQTSGGRNEQFF TGTGCCAGCAGCTTTCAGACTAGCGGGGGCCGCAATGAGCAGTTCTTC
. TRBJ1-1 . TRBV20-1 CSARGGVGAFF TGCAGTGCTAGGGGGGGAGTCGGAGCTTTCTTT
few TRBJ2-3 TRBD2 TRBV5-3 CARSLCLAGGQHLTDTQYF TGTGCCAGAAGCTTGTGTCTAGCGGGAGGCCAACACCTCACAGATACGCAGTATTTT
. TRBJ2-7 TRBD2 TRBV5-4 CASSLGGSGSTYEQYF TGTGCCAGCAGCTTGGGCGGTAGCGGGAGTACCTACGAGCAGTACTTC
. TRBJ2-1 TRBD1 TRBV27 CASSWTPDREDYNEQFF TGTGCCAGCAGTTGGACCCCGGACAGGGAGGACTACAATGAGCAGTTCTTC
once TRBJ1-2 TRBD1 TRBV6-6 CASSPGTVNYGYTF TGTGCCAGCAGCCCCGGGACAGTAAACTATGGCTACACCTTC
. TRBJ1-1 . TRBV3-1/TRBV3-2 CASRFQGTNTEAFF TGTGCCAGCAGATTCCAGGGGACGAACACTGAAGCTTTCTTT
. TRBJ1-6 TRBD1 TRBV27 CASSTETGLNSPLHF TGTGCCAGCAGTACCGAGACAGGGCTCAATTCACCCCTCCACTTT
. TRBJ2-1 . TRBV11-2 CASSHTRFRRNEQFF TGTGCCAGCAGCCATACTAGATTCAGGCGGAATGAGCAGTTCTTC
. TRBJ2-1 TRBD2 TRBV10-2 CASSASGRVWEQFF TGCGCCAGCAGTGCTAGCGGGAGGGTTTGGGAGCAGTTCTTC
. TRBJ1-2 . TRBV5-4 CASSLDISVDYTF TGTGCCAGCAGCTTGGATATTTCGGTCGATTACACCTTC
. TRBJ1-5 TRBD1 TRBV19 CASKGQGRQPQHF TGTGCCAGTAAAGGACAGGGAAGACAGCCCCAGCATTTT
. TRBJ2-5 . TRBV29-1 CSVVWESETQYF TGCAGCGTTGTTTGGGAGTCGGAGACCCAGTACTTC
. TRBJ2-1 TRBD2 TRBV6-5 CASSSSGSAAYNEQFF TGTGCCAGCAGTTCCAGCGGGAGTGCGGCCTACAATGAGCAGTTCTTC
. TRBJ2-1 . TRBV5-1 CASQGLEGFEQFF TGCGCCAGCCAGGGGCTAGAGGGTTTTGAGCAGTTCTTC
. TRBJ2-4 . TRBV24-1 CATSEMDRKNIQYF TGTGCCACCAGTGAAATGGACAGAAAAAACATTCAGTACTTC
. TRBJ2-1 TRBD2 TRBV30 CASRWGTSGRNEQFF TGTGCCTCCCGCTGGGGGACTAGCGGGAGGAATGAGCAGTTCTTC
. TRBJ2-1 . TRBV7-3 CASSSGQGVNEQFF TGTGCCAGCAGCTCAGGGCAAGGTGTCAATGAGCAGTTCTTC
. TRBJ2-1 TRBD2 TRBV4-2 CASSQDEEAGVSYNEQFF TGTGCCAGCAGCCAGGACGAAGAAGCGGGAGTCTCCTACAATGAGCAGTTCTTC
. TRBJ1-5 . TRBV6-5 CASNHGGNQPQHF TGTGCCAGCAACCATGGGGGGAATCAGCCCCAGCATTTT
. TRBJ1-2 . TRBV19 CASNAPPMGYTF TGTGCCAGTAATGCGCCTCCCATGGGCTACACCTTC
. TRBJ1-3 . TRBV6-1 CASSETQGNTIYF TGTGCCAGCAGTGAGACACAGGGAAACACCATATATTTT
. TRBJ1-2 . TRBV3-1/TRBV3-2 CASRRGAEANYGYTF TGTGCCAGCAGACGCGGGGCTGAAGCTAACTATGGCTACACCTTC
. TRBJ1-2 TRBD1 TRBV19 CASSMGQGGYGYTF TGTGCCAGTAGTATGGGACAGGGTGGCTATGGCTACACCTTC
. TRBJ1-5 . TRBV5-4 CASSLQGASNQPQHF TGTGCCAGCAGCCTTCAGGGCGCGAGCAATCAGCCCCAGCATTTT
. TRBJ2-5 TRBD2 TRBV5-1 CASSLAGTSDETQYF TGCGCCAGCAGCTTGGCCGGGACTAGTGATGAGACCCAGTACTTC